This T cell receptor (beta chain) appears in the sequencing data of a study of resident and recirculating memory T cells in vitiligo. Study context: Genomic DNA was extracted from whole homogenized samples, with no cell sorting. Study-wide results and caveats: Non-conserved TCRs across sites and patients suggested distinct clones per lesion.

Points on this clone: Antigen unknown.

The J segment lost 9 bases and the V segment lost 2 bases, leaving 8 bases of the junction unmatched. CDR1 is MDHEN, CDR2 SYDVKM, per germline. The CDR3 is 16 residues long. No vitiligo treatment was given during the prior three months. The protocol was immunoSEQ multiplex PCR, while the TCRdb copy is restricted to in-frame clones and leaves out a portion. The sample lists 70,000 to 75,000 clones; approximately 90% were seen once. This clonotype originated in a male donor with vitiligo. This rearrangement joins TRBV28 to TRBJ2-1; 12 positions match TRBD2. Material for sequencing was blood. CDR3 coding DNA: TGTGCCAGCAGTTTAGACTATAAGACTAGCGGGGGTGAGCAGTTCTTC. This gives the protein CASSLDYKTSGGEQFF.